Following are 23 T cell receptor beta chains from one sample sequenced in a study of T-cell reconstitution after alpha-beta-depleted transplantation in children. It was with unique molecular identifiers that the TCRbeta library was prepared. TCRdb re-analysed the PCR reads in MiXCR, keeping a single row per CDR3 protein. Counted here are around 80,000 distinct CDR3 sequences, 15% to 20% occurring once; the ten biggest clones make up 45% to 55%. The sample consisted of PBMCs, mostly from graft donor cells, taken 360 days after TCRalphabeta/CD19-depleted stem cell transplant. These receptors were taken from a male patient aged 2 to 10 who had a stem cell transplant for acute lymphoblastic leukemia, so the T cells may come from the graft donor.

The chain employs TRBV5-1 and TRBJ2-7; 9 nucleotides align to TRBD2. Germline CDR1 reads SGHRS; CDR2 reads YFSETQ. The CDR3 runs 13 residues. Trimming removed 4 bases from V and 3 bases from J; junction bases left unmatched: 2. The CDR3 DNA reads TGCGCCAGCAGCGGGACTAGCCTCTACGAGCAGTACTTC. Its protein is CASSGTSLYEQYF.

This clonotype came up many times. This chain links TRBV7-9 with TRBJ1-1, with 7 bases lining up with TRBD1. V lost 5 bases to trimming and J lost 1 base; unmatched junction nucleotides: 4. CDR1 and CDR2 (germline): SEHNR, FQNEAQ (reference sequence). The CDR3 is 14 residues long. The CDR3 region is CASSARQGNTEAFF. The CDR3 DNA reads TGTGCCAGCAGCGCTAGACAGGGGAACACTGAAGCTTTCTTT. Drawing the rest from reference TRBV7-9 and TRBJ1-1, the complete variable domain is DTGVSQNPRHKITKRGQNVTFRCDPISEHNRLYWYRQTLGQGPEFLTYFQNEAQLEKSRLLSDRFSAERPKGSFSTLEIQRTEQGDSAMYLCASSARQGNTEAFFGQGTRLTVV.

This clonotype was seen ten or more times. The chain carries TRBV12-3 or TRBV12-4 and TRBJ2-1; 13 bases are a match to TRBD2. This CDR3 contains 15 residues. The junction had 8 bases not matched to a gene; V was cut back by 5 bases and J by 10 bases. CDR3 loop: CASSPGLAGVYEQFF. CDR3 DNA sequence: TGTGCCAGCAGTCCCGGACTAGCGGGAGTCTACGAGCAGTTCTTC.

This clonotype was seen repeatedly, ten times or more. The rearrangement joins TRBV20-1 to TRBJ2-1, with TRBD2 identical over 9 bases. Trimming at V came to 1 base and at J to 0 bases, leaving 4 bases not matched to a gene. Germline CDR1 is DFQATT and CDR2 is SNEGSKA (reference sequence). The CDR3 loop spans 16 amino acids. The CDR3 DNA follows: TGCAGTGCTAGAGCCTTAGCGGGAGCCTCCTACAATGAGCAGTTCTTC. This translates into CSARALAGASYNEQFF.

The CDR3 nucleotides read TGCGCCAGCAGCTTGTCTTCAGGGAGTGGAAACACCATATATTTT. It translates to CASSLSSGSGNTIYF. V is TRBV5-1 and J is TRBJ1-3; D possibly corresponds to TRBD1 (5 bases). The V gene's germline CDR1 is SGHRS and CDR2 YFSETQ. V lost 1 base to trimming and J lost 3 bases, with 11 bases between them. The CDR3 length is 15 residues.

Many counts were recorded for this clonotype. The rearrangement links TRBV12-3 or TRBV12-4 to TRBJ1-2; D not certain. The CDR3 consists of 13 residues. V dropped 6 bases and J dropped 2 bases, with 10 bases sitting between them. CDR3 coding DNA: TGTGCCAGCAGGTACCTAACGAACTATGGCTACACCTTC. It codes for CASRYLTNYGYTF.

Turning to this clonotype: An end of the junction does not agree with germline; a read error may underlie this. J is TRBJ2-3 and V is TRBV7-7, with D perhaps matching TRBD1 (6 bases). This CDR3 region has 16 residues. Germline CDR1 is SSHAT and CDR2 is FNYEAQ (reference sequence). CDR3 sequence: CASSLEARGFSDTQYF. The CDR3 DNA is TGTGCTAGCAGCTTAGAGGCCAGGGGATTTTCAGATACGCAGTATTTT.

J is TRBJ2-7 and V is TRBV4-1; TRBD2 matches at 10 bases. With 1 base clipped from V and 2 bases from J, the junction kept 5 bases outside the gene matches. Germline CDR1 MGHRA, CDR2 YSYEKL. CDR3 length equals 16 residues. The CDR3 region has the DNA TGCGCCAGCAGCCAAGTTTCGAGCGGGAGGGCCTACGAGCAGTACTTC. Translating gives CASSQVSSGRAYEQYF.

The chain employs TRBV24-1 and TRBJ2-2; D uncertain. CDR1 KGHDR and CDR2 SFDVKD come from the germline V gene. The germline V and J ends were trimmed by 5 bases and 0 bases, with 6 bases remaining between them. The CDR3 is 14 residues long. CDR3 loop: CATSAQPNTGELFF. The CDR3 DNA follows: TGTGCCACCAGTGCTCAGCCGAACACCGGGGAGCTGTTTTTT.

Written as DNA, the CDR3 is TGTGCCAGCAGCTTGCGAGGAGTGGGGGTCCGGGAGACCCAGTACTTC. It encodes CASSLRGVGVRETQYF. The V call is TRBV11-2, the J call TRBJ2-5; TRBD1 or TRBD2 may be the D gene (5 bases each). This CDR3 comprises 16 residues. CDR1 is SGHAT and CDR2 is FQNNGV in the germline V gene. V was clipped by 3 bases and J by 5 bases, with 19 bases between them. Full variable domain (remainder filled in from reference TRBV11-2 and TRBJ2-5): EAGVAQSPRYKIIEKRQSVAFWCNPISGHATLYWYQQILGQGPKLLIQFQNNGVVDDSQLPKDRFSAERLKGVDSTLKIQPAKLEDSAVYLCASSLRGVGVRETQYFGPGTRLLVL.

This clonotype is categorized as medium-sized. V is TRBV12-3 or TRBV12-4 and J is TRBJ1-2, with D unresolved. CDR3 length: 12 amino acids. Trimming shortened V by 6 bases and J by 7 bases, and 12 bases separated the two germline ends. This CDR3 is CASRYLSGGYTF. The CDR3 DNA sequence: TGTGCCAGCAGGTACCTTTCTGGTGGCTACACCTTC.

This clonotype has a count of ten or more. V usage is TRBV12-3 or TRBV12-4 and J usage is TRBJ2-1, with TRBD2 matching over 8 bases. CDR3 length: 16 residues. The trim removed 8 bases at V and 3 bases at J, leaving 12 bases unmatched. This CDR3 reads CASGSAGTSHYNEQFF. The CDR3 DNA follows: TGTGCCAGCGGATCCGCCGGGACTAGTCACTACAATGAGCAGTTCTTC.

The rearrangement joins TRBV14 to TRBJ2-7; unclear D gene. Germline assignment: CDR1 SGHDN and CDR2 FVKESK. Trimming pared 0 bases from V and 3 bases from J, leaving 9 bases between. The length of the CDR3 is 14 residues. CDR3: CASSQELGSYEQYF. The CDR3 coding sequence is TGTGCCAGCAGCCAAGAATTAGGTAGCTACGAGCAGTACTTC.

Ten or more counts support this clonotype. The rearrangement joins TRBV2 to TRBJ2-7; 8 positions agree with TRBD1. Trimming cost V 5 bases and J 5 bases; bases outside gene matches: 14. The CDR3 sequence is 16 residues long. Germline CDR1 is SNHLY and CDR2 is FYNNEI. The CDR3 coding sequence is TGTGCCAGCAGTAGGAGCCTAGGACAGGGAATCCACGAGCAGTACTTC. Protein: CASSRSLGQGIHEQYF. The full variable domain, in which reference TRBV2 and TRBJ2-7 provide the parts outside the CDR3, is EPEVTQTPSHQVTQMGQEVILRCVPISNHLYFYWYRQILGQKVEFLVSFYNNEISEKSEIFDDQFSVERPDGSNFTLKIRSTKLEDSAMYFCASSRSLGQGIHEQYFGPGTRLTVT.

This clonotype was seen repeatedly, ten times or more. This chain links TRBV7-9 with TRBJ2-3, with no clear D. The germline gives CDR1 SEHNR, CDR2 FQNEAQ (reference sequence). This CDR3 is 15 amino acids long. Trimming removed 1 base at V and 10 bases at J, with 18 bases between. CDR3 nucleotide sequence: TGTGCCAGCAGCTTAGGTGGACCGACCCCAGAGGCGCAGTATTTT. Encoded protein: CASSLGGPTPEAQYF.

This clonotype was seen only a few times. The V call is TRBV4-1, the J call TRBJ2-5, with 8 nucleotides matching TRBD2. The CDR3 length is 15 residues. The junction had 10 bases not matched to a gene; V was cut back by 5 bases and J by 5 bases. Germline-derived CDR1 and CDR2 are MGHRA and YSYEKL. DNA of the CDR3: TGCGCCAGCAGCTCCGTGAGCGGGAGTAGGGAGACCCAGTACTTC. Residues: CASSSVSGSRETQYF.

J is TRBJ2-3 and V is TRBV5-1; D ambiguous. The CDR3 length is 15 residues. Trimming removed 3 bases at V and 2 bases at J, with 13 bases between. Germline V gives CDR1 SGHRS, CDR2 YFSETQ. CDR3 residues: CASSYRTLFTDTQYF. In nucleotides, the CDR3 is TGCGCCAGCAGCTATCGGACCTTATTCACAGATACGCAGTATTTT.

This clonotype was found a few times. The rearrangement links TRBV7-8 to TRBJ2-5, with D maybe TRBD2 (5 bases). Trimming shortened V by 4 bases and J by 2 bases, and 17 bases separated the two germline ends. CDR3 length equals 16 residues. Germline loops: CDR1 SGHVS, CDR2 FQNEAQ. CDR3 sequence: CASSSEGGRIQETQYF. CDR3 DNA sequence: TGTGCCAGCAGCTCCGAAGGAGGCAGGATACAAGAGACCCAGTACTTC.

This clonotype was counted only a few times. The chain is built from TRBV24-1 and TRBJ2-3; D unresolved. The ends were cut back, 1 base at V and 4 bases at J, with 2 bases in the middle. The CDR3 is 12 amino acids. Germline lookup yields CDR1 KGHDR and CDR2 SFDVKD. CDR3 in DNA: TGTGCCACCAGTGATTTCCCAGATACGCAGTATTTT. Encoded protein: CATSDFPDTQYF.

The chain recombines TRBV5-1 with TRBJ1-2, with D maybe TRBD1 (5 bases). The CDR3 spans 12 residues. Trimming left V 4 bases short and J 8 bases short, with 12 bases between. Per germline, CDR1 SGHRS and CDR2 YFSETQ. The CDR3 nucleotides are TGCGCCAGCAGCGGCAGGGAGCGGGGCTACACCTTC. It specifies CASSGRERGYTF.

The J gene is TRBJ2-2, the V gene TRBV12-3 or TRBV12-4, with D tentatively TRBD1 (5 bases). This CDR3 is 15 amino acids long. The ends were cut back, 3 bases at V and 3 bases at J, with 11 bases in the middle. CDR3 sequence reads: CASSFGALDTGELFF. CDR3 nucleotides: TGTGCCAGCAGTTTTGGGGCGTTGGACACCGGGGAGCTGTTTTTT.

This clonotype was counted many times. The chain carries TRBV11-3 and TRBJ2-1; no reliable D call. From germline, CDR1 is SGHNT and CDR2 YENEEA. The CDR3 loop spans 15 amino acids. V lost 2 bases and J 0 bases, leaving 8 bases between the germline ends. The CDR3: CASSLFLSSYNEQFF. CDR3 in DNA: TGTGCCAGCAGCTTATTCCTTAGCTCCTACAATGAGCAGTTCTTC.

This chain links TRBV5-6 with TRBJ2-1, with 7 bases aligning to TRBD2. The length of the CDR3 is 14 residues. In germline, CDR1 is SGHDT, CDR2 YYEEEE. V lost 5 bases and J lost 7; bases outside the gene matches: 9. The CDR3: CASSYPGLTNEQFF. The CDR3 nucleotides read TGTGCCAGCAGTTACCCGGGACTAACTAATGAGCAGTTCTTC.